These 26 T cell receptor beta chains were all obtained from the same sample, sequenced in a study of T cells after yellow fever vaccination. TCRdb re-called the 5' RACE reads through MiXCR, storing one row per CDR3 protein. The sample consists of about 630,000 distinct CDR3 sequences, more than 9% of them appearing once. Material: PBMCs, obtained on the day of the yellow fever booster vaccination. The receptors originated from a man aged 30-40 years who received the YFV17D yellow fever vaccine.

This clonotype showed up just a few times. The V gene is TRBV11-2, the J gene TRBJ2-6; D might be TRBD1 (6 bases). V gave up 5 bases and J gave up 0 bases, with 11 bases separating them. The length of the CDR3 is 16 residues. Looked up from germline, CDR1 is SGHAT and CDR2 is FQNNGV. CDR3 sequence (DNA): TGTGCCAGCAGCACCAGGACAGTCTCTGGGGCCAACGTCCTGACTTTC. This gives the protein CASSTRTVSGANVLTF.

There are a few counts of this clonotype. This chain uses TRBV7-2 with TRBJ2-4; no firm D call. Germline V lookup: CDR1 SGHTA, CDR2 FQGNSA. The CDR3 consists of 14 residues. V lost 3 bases, J lost 4 bases, and 10 bases lay in between. CDR3 loop: CASSLGYTKNIQYF. The CDR3 DNA reads TGTGCCAGCAGCTTGGGTTACACTAAAAACATTCAGTACTTC.

This clonotype occurred a few times. J is TRBJ1-2 and V is TRBV25-1; 9 bases agree with TRBD1. Germline V CDR1 and CDR2: MGHDK, SYGVNS. The junction had 4 bases not matched to a gene; V was cut back by 4 bases and J by 4 bases. This CDR3 is 14 amino acids long. CDR3: CASSGTGVGYGYTF. As DNA, the CDR3 is TGTGCCAGCAGTGGGACAGGGGTGGGCTATGGCTACACCTTC.

The chain has TRBV7-9 and TRBJ2-7; D ambiguous. Germline V CDR1 and CDR2: SEHNR, FQNEAQ (reference sequence). The CDR3 totals 12 residues. The V end was cut by 2 bases, the J end by 5 bases, with 7 bases between. This CDR3 reads CASSLTINEQYF. As DNA, the CDR3 is TGTGCCAGCAGCTTAACTATCAACGAGCAGTACTTC.

The chain recombines TRBV7-2 with TRBJ2-3; 10 bases line up with TRBD2. Trimming took 5 bases from V and 0 from J; bases not matched to a gene: 5. Germline-derived CDR1 and CDR2 are SGHTA and FQGNSA. The length of the CDR3 is 16 residues. The DNA for the CDR3 is TGTGCCAGCAGCCCGACTAGCGGGCATAGCACAGATACGCAGTATTTT. It codes for CASSPTSGHSTDTQYF.

V gene TRBV2 combines with J gene TRBJ2-1; perhaps TRBD1 as D (5 bases). Trimming removed 1 base at V and 1 base at J, with 8 bases between. Germline CDR1 reads SNHLY; CDR2 reads FYNNEI. The CDR3 consists of 15 residues. The CDR3 sequence: CASSEEGISYNEQFF. The CDR3 DNA sequence: TGTGCCAGCAGTGAAGAGGGGATATCCTACAATGAGCAGTTCTTC.

This clonotype has more than one count but fewer than ten. This rearrangement joins TRBV5-1 to TRBJ1-6; D ambiguous. Trimming took off 0 bases at V and 7 bases at J, with 14 bases between the two ends. The CDR3 extends over 16 amino acids. Germline CDR1 reads SGHRS; CDR2 reads YFSETQ. The CDR3 nucleotides read TGCGCCAGCAGCTTGGTTGGAAATTCCCTAAATTCACCCCTCCACTTT. Encoded protein: CASSLVGNSLNSPLHF.

This clonotype showed up just a few times. CDR3 sequence reads: CASNRDGGYEQYF. CDR3 in DNA: TGCGCCAGTAATAGGGACGGCGGCTACGAGCAGTACTTC. This sequence joins TRBV5-1 and TRBJ2-7; D is tentatively TRBD1 or TRBD2 (5 bases each). Germline-derived CDR1 and CDR2 are SGHRS and YFSETQ. The CDR3 extends over 13 amino acids. V was cut by 8 bases and J by 3 bases, with 15 bases left in between.

This clonotype was observed a few times. The chain has TRBV9 and TRBJ2-1; D gene unclear. Trimming took 3 bases from V and 9 from J, leaving 10 bases between them. The CDR3 has 12 residues. The germline gives CDR1 SGDLS, CDR2 YYNGEE. The CDR3 region has the DNA TGTGCCAGCAGCGCCCTCACTGGTGAGCAGTTCTTC. Its translation: CASSALTGEQFF. The full variable domain, completed using reference TRBV9 and TRBJ2-1, is DSGVTQTPKHLITATGQRVTLRCSPRSGDLSVYWYQQSLDQGLQFLIQYYNGEERAKGNILERFSAQQFPDLHSELNLSSLELGDSALYFCASSALTGEQFFGPGTRLTVL.

There are a few counts of this clonotype. V gene TRBV5-1 combines with J gene TRBJ2-5; D may be TRBD2 (6 bases). V lost 0 bases to trimming and J lost 0 bases, with 12 bases between them. There are 16 residues in the CDR3. Per germline, CDR1 SGHRS and CDR2 YFSETQ. The CDR3 nucleotides are TGCGCCAGCAGCTTGGGTGAGCGCGGGAACCAAGAGACCCAGTACTTC. Translating it yields CASSLGERGNQETQYF.

This clonotype appeared many times. CDR3 DNA: TGTGCCAGCAGCGTAGACCCAGGGCCCAACACCGGGGAGCTGTTTTTT. Encoded protein: CASSVDPGPNTGELFF. The rearrangement joins TRBV9 to TRBJ2-2, with D possibly matching TRBD1 (5 bases). The CDR3 runs 16 residues. Germline V gene sequence: CDR1 SGDLS, CDR2 YYNGEE. V was cut by 0 bases and J by 2 bases, with 11 bases left in between.

The chain recombines TRBV12-5 with TRBJ1-2; D not certain. Deletions cut 1 base from V and 8 bases from J, with 14 bases between. This CDR3 region has 14 residues. Germline-derived CDR1 and CDR2 are LGHNT and FRNRAP. CDR3 DNA: TGTGCTAGTGGTTTGGGATCGGGAGGTAGCGGCTACACCTTC. Protein: CASGLGSGGSGYTF.

This clonotype occurred many times. DNA for the CDR3: TGTGCCAGCAGCTTAGTCGAGCAGTACTTC. It codes for CASSLVEQYF. This chain connects TRBV7-9 to TRBJ2-7; D gene uncertain. V lost 1 base and J 6 bases, leaving 1 base between the germline ends. CDR3 length equals 10 residues. The V gene's germline CDR1 is SEHNR and CDR2 FQNEAQ (reference sequence).

The table lists this clonotype with a few counts. The chain joins TRBV29-1 to TRBJ1-4; D unclear. The ends were cut back, 0 bases at V and 8 bases at J, with 13 bases in the middle. The CDR3 length is 14 residues. CDR1 SQVTM and CDR2 ANQGSEA come from the germline V gene. This CDR3 reads CSVEDKIAGEKLFF. As DNA, the CDR3 is TGCAGCGTTGAAGACAAAATAGCGGGCGAAAAACTGTTTTTT.

The genes are TRBV20-1 and TRBJ2-5, with D uncertain. Looked up from germline, CDR1 is DFQATT and CDR2 is SNEGSKA (reference sequence). Trimming stripped 6 bases from V and 4 bases from J, with 15 bases between. The CDR3 has 13 residues. The CDR3 nucleotides read TGCAGTGCCCCCAATTTAGTCACAGAGACCCAGTACTTC. Protein sequence: CSAPNLVTETQYF.

In its sample, this clonotype was seen a few times. The chain uses TRBV20-1 and TRBJ2-1, with 9 nucleotides matching TRBD1. The CDR3 spans 15 residues. Germline lookup yields CDR1 DFQATT and CDR2 SNEGSKA (reference sequence). The V and J ends lost 3 bases and 6 bases, in that order; junction bases with no gene match: 9. In nucleotides, the CDR3 is TGCAGTGCTAGCAACCGGGACAGGGCGGTCAATGAGCAGTTCTTC. This encodes CSASNRDRAVNEQFF.

This sequence joins TRBV5-6 and TRBJ1-6; 7 bases agree with TRBD1. This CDR3 is 13 amino acids long. Germline V gene data show CDR1 as SGHDT and CDR2 as YYEEEE. Trimming removed 1 base from V and 11 bases from J; junction bases left unmatched: 3. DNA of the CDR3: TGTGCCAGCAGCTTGAGGGGGCCGGCACCCCTCCACTTT. It codes for CASSLRGPAPLHF. The full variable domain, in which reference TRBV5-6 and TRBJ1-6 provide the parts outside the CDR3, is DAGVTQSPTHLIKTRGQQVTLRCSPKSGHDTVSWYQQALGQGPQFIFQYYEEEERQRGNFPDRFSGHQFPNYSSELNVNALLLGDSALYLCASSLRGPAPLHFGNGTRLTVT.

This clonotype was seen a handful of times. V usage is TRBV29-1 and J usage is TRBJ2-1; 10 bases map to TRBD2. The germline V gene has CDR1 SQVTM and CDR2 ANQGSEA. With V trimmed by 5 bases and J by 5 bases, 18 bases remained unmatched. This CDR3 has 18 residues. The CDR3, as DNA: TGCAGCGTTCGCCGGAGGCTAGCGGGAGCGGCTGGGGACAATGAGCAGTTCTTC. Its translation is CSVRRRLAGAAGDNEQFF.

Many counts were recorded for this clonotype. The rearrangement joins TRBV20-1 to TRBJ2-3, with 7 bases identical to TRBD1. CDR3 size: 15 residues. After removal of 5 bases from V and 0 bases from J, the junction contained 8 bases not matched to a gene. CDR1 is DFQATT and CDR2 is SNEGSKA in the germline V gene (reference sequence). The CDR3 here is CSAPEGAGSTDTQYF. As DNA, the CDR3 is TGCAGTGCTCCTGAGGGGGCCGGGAGCACAGATACGCAGTATTTT.

V and J are TRBV29-1 and TRBJ2-3; TRBD1 might be the D (6 bases). Germline lookup yields CDR1 SQVTM and CDR2 ANQGSEA. V dropped 8 bases and J dropped 5 bases, with 11 bases sitting between them. CDR3 length equals 11 residues. The CDR3 here is CSPAQGDTQYF. In nucleotides, the CDR3 is TGCAGCCCAGCACAGGGAGATACGCAGTATTTT.

This clonotype is a singleton in its sample. CDR3 nucleotides: TGTGCCAGCAGCTTAGAATTCGGCCAGGAGCAGTTCTTC. This encodes CASSLEFGQEQFF. The chain couples TRBV7-8 to TRBJ2-1; no firm D call. Germline V CDR1 and CDR2: SGHVS, FQNEAQ. The CDR3 totals 13 residues. The ends were cut back, 1 base at V and 10 bases at J, with 11 bases in the middle.

This clonotype occurred a few times. The chain couples TRBV6-1 to TRBJ2-7, with 13 bases identical to TRBD2. The ends lost 2 bases at V and 7 bases at J; junction bases unmatched: 5. Per germline, CDR1 MNHNS and CDR2 SASEGT. CDR3 length equals 15 residues. In DNA form, the CDR3 reads TGTGCCAGCAGTGAAACCGGGACTAGCGGGATGGAGCAGTACTTC. Protein: CASSETGTSGMEQYF.

The V gene is TRBV30, the J gene TRBJ1-2; D is unresolved. Germline V gives CDR1 GTSNPN, CDR2 SVGIG (reference sequence). The CDR3 has 12 amino acids. The V gene lost 4 bases and the J gene lost 0 bases, with 6 bases spanning the gap. CDR3 nucleotides: TGTGCCTGGACAGGAGCTAACTATGGCTACACCTTC. It specifies CAWTGANYGYTF.

This clonotype has just a few counts. DNA for the CDR3: TGTGCCACCGGTACAGGGCTGAGGACCGGGGAGCTGTTTTTT. Residues: CATGTGLRTGELFF. The chain joins TRBV9 to TRBJ2-2; TRBD1 is a possible D gene (6 bases). The CDR3 sequence is 14 residues long. The germline V gene has CDR1 SGDLS and CDR2 YYNGEE. V was shortened by 9 bases and J by 5 bases, with 17 bases between the two germline ends.

The V and J genes are TRBV12-3 or TRBV12-4 and TRBJ2-2; D is ambiguous. Trimming pared 6 bases from V and 6 bases from J, leaving 8 bases between. The CDR3 has 12 residues. In nucleotides, the CDR3 is TGTGCCAGCAGCCCCTTCGCCGGGGAGCTGTTTTTT. This gives the protein CASSPFAGELFF.

The chain is built from TRBV7-9 and TRBJ2-3; possibly TRBD1 for D (6 bases). Deletions cut 0 bases from V and 2 bases from J, with 15 bases between. In germline, CDR1 is SEHNR, CDR2 FQNEAQ (reference sequence). The CDR3 loop spans 17 amino acids. CDR3 sequence reads: CASSLAGAARSTDTQYF. In DNA, the CDR3 is TGTGCCAGCAGCTTAGCGGGGGCAGCGCGCTCCACAGATACGCAGTATTTT.